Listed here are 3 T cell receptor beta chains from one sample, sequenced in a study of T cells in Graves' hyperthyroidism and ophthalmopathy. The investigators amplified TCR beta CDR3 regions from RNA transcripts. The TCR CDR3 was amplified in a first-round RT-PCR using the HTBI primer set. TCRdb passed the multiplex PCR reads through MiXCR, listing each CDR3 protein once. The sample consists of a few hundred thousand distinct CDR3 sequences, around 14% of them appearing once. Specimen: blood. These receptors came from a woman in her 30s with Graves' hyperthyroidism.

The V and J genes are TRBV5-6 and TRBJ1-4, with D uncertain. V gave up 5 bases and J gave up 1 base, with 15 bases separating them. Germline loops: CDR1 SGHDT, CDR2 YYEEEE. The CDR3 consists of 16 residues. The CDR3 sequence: CASSPRPAGTNEKLFF. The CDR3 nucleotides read TGTGCCAGCAGTCCAAGGCCGGCGGGAACTAATGAAAAACTGTTTTTT.

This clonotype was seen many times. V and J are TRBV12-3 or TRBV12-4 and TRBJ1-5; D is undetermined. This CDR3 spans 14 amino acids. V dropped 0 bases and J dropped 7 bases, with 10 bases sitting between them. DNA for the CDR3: TGTGCCAGCAGTTTAGCGCCGGGTTTCCAGCCCCAGCATTTT. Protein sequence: CASSLAPGFQPQHF.

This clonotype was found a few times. The CDR3 protein is CASSLRYKQETQYF. The DNA of the CDR3 is TGTGCCAGCAGCTTGAGGTATAAGCAAGAGACCCAGTACTTC. This chain links TRBV5-6 with TRBJ2-5, with D hard to call. Germline V CDR1 and CDR2: SGHDT, YYEEEE. Trimming pared 1 base from V and 2 bases from J, leaving 9 bases between. This CDR3 contains 14 residues.